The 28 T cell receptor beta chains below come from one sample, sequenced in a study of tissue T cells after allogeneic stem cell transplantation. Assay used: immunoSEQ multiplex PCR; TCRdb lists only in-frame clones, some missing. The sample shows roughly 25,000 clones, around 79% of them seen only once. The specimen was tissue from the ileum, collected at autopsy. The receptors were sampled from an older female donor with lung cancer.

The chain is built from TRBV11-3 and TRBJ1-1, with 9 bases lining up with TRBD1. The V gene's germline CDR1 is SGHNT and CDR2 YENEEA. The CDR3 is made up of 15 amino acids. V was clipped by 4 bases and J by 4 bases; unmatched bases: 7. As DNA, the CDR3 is TGTGCCAGCAGCTCCTCGGGACAGGGAAGCACTGAAGCTTTCTTT. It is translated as CASSSSGQGSTEAFF.

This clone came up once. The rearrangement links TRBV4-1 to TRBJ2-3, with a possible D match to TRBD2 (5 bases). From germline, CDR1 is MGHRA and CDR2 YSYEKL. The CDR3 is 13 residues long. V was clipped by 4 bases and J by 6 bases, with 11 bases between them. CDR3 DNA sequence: TGCGCCAGCAGCCGTCGGTTAGCGGATACGCAGTATTTT. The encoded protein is CASSRRLADTQYF.

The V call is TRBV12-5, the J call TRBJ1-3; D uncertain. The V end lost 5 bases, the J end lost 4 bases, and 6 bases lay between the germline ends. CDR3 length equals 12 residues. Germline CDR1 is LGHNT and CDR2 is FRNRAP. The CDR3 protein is CASGIHGNTIYF. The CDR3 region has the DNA TGTGCTAGTGGTATACACGGAAACACCATATATTTT.

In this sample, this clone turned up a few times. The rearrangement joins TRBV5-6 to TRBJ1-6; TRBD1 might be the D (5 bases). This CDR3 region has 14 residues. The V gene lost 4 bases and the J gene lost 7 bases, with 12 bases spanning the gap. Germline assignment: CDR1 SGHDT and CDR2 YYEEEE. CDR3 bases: TGTGCCAGCAGCCGGGACCTGGGGAATTCACCCCTCCACTTT. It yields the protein CASSRDLGNSPLHF.

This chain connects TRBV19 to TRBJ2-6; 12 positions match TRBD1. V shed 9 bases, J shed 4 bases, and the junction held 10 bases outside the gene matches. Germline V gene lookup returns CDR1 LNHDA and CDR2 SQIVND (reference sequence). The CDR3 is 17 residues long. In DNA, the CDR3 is TGTGCCAGCTCCCACCGGGACAGGGGGCCGGGGGCCAACGTCCTGACTTTC. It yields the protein CASSHRDRGPGANVLTF.

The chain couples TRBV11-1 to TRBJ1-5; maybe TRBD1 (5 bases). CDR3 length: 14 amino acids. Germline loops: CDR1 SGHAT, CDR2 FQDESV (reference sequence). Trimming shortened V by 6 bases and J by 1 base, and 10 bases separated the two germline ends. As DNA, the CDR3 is TGTGCCAGCAGTCCTACAGGCAGCAATCAGCCCCAGCATTTT. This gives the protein CASSPTGSNQPQHF.

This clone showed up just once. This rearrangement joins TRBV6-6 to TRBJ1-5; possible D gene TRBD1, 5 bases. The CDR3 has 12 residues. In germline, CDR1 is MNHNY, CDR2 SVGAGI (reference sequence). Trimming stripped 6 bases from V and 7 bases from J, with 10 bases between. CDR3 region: CASSLWGQPQHF. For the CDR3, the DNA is TGTGCCAGCAGCCTCTGGGGCCAGCCCCAGCATTTT.

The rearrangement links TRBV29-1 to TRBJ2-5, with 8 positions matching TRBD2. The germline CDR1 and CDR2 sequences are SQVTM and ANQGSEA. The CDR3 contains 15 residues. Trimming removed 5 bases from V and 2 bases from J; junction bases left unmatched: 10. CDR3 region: CSVIPSGGFQETQYF. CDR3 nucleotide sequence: TGCAGCGTTATCCCCTCGGGAGGGTTTCAAGAGACCCAGTACTTC.

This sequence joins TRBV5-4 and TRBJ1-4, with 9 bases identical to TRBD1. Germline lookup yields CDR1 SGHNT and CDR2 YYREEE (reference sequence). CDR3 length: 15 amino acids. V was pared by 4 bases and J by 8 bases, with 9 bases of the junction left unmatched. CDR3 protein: CASSPAGTGREKLFF. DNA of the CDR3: TGTGCCAGCAGCCCAGCCGGGACAGGGCGAGAAAAACTGTTTTTT.

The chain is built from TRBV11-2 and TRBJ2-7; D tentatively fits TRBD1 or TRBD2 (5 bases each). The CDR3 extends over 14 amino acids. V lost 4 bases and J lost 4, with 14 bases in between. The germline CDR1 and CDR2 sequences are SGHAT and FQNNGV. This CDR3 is CASSSRWGPYEQYF. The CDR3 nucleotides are TGTGCCAGCAGCTCCCGCTGGGGACCTTACGAGCAGTACTTC.

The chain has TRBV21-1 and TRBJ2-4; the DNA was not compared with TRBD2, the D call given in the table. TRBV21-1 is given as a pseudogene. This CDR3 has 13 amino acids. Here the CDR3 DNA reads TGTGCCAGCAGTAAGGGTGGAGGCTACATTCAGTACTTC. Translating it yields CASSKGGGYIQYF.

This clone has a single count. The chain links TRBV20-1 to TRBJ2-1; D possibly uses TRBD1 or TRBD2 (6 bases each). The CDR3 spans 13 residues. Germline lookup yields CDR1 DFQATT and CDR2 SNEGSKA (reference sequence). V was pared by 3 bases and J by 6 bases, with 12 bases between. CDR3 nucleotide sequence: TGCAGTGCTAGTCTGGGGGGCCCCAATGAGCAGTTCTTC. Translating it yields CSASLGGPNEQFF.

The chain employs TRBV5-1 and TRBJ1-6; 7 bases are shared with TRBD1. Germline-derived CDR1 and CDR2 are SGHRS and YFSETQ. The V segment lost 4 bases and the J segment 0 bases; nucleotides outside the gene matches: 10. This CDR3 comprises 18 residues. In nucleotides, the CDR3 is TGCGCCAGCAGCGCCGGGACAGTTCGCAGCTCCTATAATTCACCCCTCCACTTT. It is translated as CASSAGTVRSSYNSPLHF.

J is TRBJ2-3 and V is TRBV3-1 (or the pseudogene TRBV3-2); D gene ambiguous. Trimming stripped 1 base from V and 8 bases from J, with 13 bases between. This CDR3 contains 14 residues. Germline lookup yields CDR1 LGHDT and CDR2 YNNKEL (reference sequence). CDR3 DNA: TGTGCCAGCAGCCAAGCTCTACATTTGGGTACGCAGTATTTT. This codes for CASSQALHLGTQYF.

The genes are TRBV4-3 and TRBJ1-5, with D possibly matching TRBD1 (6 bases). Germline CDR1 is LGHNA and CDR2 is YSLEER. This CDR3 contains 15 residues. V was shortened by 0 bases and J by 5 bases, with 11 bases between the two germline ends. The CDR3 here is CASSQDATGYQPQHF. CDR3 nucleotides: TGCGCCAGCAGCCAAGACGCGACAGGTTATCAGCCCCAGCATTTT.

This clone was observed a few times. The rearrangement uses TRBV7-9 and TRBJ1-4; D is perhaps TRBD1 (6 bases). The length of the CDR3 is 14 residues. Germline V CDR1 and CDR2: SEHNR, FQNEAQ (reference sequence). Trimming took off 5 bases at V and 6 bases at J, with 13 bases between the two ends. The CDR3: CASSLRDTDEKLFF. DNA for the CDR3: TGTGCCAGCAGCCTAAGGGACACCGATGAAAAACTGTTTTTT.

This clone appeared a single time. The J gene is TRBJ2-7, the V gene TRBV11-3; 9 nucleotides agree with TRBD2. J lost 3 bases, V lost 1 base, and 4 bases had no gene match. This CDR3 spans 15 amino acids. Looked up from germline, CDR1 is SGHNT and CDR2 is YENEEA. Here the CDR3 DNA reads TGTGCCAGCAGCTTAGCAGCGGGAGGAAACTACGAGCAGTACTTC. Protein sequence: CASSLAAGGNYEQYF. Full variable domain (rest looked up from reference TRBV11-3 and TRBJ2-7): EAGVVQSPRYKIIEKKQPVAFWCNPISGHNTLYWYLQNLGQGPELLIRYENEEAVDDSQLPKDRFSAERLKGVDSTLKIQPAELGDSAVYLCASSLAAGGNYEQYFGPGTRLTVT.

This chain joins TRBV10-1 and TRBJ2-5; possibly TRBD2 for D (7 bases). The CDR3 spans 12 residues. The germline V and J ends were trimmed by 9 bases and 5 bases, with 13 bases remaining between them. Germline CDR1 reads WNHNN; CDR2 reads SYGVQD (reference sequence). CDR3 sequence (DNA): TGCGCCAGATTACAGGGAGGGGAGACCCAGTACTTC. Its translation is CARLQGGETQYF.

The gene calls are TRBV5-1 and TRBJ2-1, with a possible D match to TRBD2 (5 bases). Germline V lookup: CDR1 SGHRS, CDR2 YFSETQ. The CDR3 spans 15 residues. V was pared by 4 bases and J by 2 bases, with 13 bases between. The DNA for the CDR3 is TGCGCCAGCAGCCAAAAAGCGGCAACCTACAATGAGCAGTTCTTC. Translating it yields CASSQKAATYNEQFF.

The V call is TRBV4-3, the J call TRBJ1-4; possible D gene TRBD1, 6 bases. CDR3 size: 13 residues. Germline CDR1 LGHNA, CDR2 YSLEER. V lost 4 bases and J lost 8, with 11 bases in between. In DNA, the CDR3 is TGCGCCAGCAGCCCTACAGGGAGAGAAAAACTGTTTTTT. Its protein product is CASSPTGREKLFF.

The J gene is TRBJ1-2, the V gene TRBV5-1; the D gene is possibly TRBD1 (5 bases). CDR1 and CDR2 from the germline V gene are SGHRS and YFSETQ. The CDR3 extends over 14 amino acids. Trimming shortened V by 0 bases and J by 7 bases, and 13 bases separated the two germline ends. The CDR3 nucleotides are TGCGCCAGCAGCTTGGAGAGAGGGGTTACTGGCTACACCTTC. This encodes CASSLERGVTGYTF. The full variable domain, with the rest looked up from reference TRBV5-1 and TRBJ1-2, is KAGVTQTPRYLIKTRGQQVTLSCSPISGHRSVSWYQQTPGQGLQFLFEYFSETQRNKGNFPGRFSGRQFSNSRSEMNVSTLELGDSALYLCASSLERGVTGYTFGSGTRLTVV.

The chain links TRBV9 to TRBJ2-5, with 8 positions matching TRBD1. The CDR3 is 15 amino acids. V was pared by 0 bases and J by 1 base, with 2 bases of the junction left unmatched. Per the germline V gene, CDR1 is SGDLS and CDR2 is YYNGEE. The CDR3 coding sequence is TGTGCCAGCAGCGTAGGGACAGGGACCCAAGAGACCCAGTACTTC. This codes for CASSVGTGTQETQYF.

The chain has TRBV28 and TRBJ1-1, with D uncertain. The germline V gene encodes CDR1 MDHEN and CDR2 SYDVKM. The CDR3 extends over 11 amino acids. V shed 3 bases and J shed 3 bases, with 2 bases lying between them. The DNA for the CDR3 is TGTGCCAGCAGTTTGTACACTGAAGCTTTCTTT. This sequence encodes CASSLYTEAFF.

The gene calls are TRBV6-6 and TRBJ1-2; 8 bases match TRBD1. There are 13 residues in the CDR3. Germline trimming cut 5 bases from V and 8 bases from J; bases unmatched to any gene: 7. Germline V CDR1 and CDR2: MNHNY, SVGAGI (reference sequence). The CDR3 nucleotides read TGTGCCAGCAGTCGACAGGGGATGGAAGGCTACACCTTC. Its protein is CASSRQGMEGYTF.

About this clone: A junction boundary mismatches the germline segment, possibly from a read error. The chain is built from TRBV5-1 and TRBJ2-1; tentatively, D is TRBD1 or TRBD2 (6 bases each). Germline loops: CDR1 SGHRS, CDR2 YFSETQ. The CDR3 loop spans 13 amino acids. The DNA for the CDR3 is TGCGCCTGCAGCTTGGCCGAAGGGGGGCGTCAGTTCTTC. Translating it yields CACSLAEGGRQFF.

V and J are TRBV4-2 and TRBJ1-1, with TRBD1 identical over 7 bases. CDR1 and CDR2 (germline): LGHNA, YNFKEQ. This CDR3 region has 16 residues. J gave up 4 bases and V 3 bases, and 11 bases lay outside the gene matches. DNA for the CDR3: TGTGCCAGCAGCCACCACTCAGGACAGGAGGCCACTGAAGCTTTCTTT. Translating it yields CASSHHSGQEATEAFF.

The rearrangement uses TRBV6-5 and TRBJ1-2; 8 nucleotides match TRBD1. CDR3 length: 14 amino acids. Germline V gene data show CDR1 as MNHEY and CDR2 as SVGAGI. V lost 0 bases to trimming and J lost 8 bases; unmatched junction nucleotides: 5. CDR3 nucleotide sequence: TGTGCCAGCAGTTACTCCCACAGGGGGAAAGGCTACACCTTC. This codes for CASSYSHRGKGYTF.

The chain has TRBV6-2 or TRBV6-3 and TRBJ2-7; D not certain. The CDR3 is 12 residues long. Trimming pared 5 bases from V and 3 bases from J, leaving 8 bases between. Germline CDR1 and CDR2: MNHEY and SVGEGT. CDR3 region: CASSPYGYEQYF. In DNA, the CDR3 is TGTGCCAGCAGTCCCTACGGCTACGAGCAGTACTTC.